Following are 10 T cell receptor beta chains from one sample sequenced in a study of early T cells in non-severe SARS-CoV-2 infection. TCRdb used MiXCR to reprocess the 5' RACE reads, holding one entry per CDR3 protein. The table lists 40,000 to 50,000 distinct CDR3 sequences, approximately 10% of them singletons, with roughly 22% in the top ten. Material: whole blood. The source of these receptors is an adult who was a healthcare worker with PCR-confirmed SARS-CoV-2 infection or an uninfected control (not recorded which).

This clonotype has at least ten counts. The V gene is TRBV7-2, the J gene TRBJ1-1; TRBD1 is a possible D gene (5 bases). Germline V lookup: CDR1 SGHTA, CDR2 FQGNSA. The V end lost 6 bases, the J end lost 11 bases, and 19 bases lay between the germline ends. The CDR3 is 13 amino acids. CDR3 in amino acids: CASSQGDPFLAFF. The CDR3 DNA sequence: TGTGCCAGCAGTCAAGGGGACCCTTTTCTGGCTTTCTTT.

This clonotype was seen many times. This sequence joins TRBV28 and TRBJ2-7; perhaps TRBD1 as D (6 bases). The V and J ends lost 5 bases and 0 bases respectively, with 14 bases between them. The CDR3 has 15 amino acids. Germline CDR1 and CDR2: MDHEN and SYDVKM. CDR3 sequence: CASSPPGHTSYEQYF. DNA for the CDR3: TGTGCCAGCAGTCCACCGGGACATACCTCCTACGAGCAGTACTTC.

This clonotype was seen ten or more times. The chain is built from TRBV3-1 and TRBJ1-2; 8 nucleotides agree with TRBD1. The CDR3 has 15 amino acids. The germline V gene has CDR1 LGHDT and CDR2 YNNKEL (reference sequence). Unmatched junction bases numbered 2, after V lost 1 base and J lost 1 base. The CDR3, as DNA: TGTGCCAGCAGCCAAGTTGACAGGGGTAACTATGGCTACACCTTC. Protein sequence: CASSQVDRGNYGYTF.

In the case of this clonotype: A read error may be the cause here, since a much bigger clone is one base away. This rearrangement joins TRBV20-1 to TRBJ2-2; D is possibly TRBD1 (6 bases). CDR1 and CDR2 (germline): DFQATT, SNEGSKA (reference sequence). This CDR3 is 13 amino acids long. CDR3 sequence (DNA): TGCTGTGCTAGACCCAGGGGCGTCGGGGAGCTGTTTTTT. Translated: CCARPRGVGELFF.

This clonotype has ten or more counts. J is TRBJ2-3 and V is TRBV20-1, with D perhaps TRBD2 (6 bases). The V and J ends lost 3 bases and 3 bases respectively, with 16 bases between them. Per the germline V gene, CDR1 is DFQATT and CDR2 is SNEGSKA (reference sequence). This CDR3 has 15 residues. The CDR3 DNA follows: TGCAGTGCTAGCCAGGCAGGGAGGAAAACAGATACGCAGTATTTT. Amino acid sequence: CSASQAGRKTDTQYF.

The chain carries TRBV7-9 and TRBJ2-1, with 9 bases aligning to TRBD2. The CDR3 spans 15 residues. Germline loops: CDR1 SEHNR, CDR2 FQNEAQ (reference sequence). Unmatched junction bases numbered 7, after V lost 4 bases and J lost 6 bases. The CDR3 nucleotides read TGTGCCAGCAGCTATAGCGGGGGCAGGAGCAATGAGCAGTTCTTC. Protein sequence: CASSYSGGRSNEQFF.

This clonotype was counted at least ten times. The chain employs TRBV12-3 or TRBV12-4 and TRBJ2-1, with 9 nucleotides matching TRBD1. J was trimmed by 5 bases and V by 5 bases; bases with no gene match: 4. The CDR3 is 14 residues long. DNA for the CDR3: TGTGCCAGCAGTCCCAACAGGGGGCACAATGAGCAGTTCTTC. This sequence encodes CASSPNRGHNEQFF.

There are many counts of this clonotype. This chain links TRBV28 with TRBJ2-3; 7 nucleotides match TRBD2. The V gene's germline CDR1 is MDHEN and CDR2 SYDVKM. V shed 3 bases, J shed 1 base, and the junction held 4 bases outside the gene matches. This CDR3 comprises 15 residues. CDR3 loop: CASSFGAGGTDTQYF. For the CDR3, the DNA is TGTGCCAGCAGTTTTGGGGCGGGGGGCACAGATACGCAGTATTTT.

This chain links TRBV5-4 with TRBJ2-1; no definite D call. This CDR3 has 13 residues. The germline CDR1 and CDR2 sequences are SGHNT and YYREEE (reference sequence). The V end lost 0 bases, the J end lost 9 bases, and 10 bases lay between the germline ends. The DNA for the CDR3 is TGTGCCAGCAGCTTGGCCGACGTTACTGAGCAGTTCTTC. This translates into CASSLADVTEQFF.

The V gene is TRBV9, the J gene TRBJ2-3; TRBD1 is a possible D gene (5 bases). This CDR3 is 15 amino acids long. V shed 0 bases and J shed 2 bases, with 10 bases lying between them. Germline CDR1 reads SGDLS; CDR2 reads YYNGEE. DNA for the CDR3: TGTGCCAGCAGCGTAGGGACAAGCTCCACAGATACGCAGTATTTT. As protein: CASSVGTSSTDTQYF. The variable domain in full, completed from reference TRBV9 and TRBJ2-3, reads DSGVTQTPKHLITATGQRVTLRCSPRSGDLSVYWYQQSLDQGLQFLIQYYNGEERAKGNILERFSAQQFPDLHSELNLSSLELGDSALYFCASSVGTSSTDTQYFGPGTRLTVL.